These 32 T cell receptor beta chains came from one sample sequenced in a study of CD8+ T cells in alopecia areata. CD4+ cells from five patients were sorted into CD25+CD127- cells. Following extraction, RNA underwent reverse transcription to cDNA, which served as the sequencing template. Generated by immunoSEQ multiplex PCR, the TCRdb table keeps only in-frame clones and is missing some. The table lists 37,000 or so clones, under 65% of them singletons. Material for sequencing was CD4+ Tregs sorted from blood. The origin of the receptors is a human donor with alopecia areata.

The chain has TRBV19 and TRBJ2-3, with 8 bases aligning to TRBD2. The V segment lost 1 base and the J segment 4 bases; nucleotides outside the gene matches: 10. Germline CDR1 and CDR2: LNHDA and SQIVND (reference sequence). This CDR3 contains 17 residues. CDR3 amino acids: CASSIGTSLYFADTQYF. CDR3 nucleotide sequence: TGTGCCAGTAGTATAGGGACTAGCTTATATTTCGCAGATACGCAGTATTTT.

This chain connects TRBV5-1 to TRBJ1-2; no clear D. This CDR3 comprises 14 residues. Germline CDR1 SGHRS, CDR2 YFSETQ. Trimming shortened V by 4 bases and J by 2 bases, and 12 bases separated the two germline ends. CDR3 sequence (DNA): TGCGCCAGCAGCCGAGGGCAGACCAACTATGGCTACACCTTC. As protein: CASSRGQTNYGYTF.

CDR3 DNA: TGCGCCAGCAGCTTGGCGGGGACAGAGTATGGCTACACCTTC. Translated: CASSLAGTEYGYTF. The gene calls are TRBV5-1 and TRBJ1-2; 7 bases fit TRBD1. Germline assignment: CDR1 SGHRS and CDR2 YFSETQ. J gave up 5 bases and V 0 bases, and 4 bases lay outside the gene matches. The CDR3 sequence is 14 residues long.

This sequence joins TRBV29-1 and TRBJ2-5; D possibly uses TRBD1 or TRBD2 (5 bases each). This CDR3 is built from 13 residues. The germline V and J ends were trimmed by 4 bases and 7 bases, with 16 bases remaining between them. The germline V gene has CDR1 SQVTM and CDR2 ANQGSEA. CDR3 sequence reads: CSVVAMGVGTQYF. CDR3 sequence (DNA): TGCAGCGTTGTTGCGATGGGGGTGGGGACCCAGTACTTC. Using reference TRBV29-1 and TRBJ2-5 for the parts outside the CDR3, the full variable domain is SAVISQKPSRDICQRGTSLTIQCQVDSQVTMMFWYRQQPGQSLTLIATANQGSEATYESGFVIDKFPISRPNLTFSTLTVSNMSPEDSSIYLCSVVAMGVGTQYFGPGTRLLVL.

The rearrangement joins TRBV5-6 to TRBJ2-5; the match to TRBD1 covers 9 bases. CDR3 length equals 15 residues. Trimming cost V 4 bases and J 5 bases; bases outside gene matches: 9. From germline, CDR1 is SGHDT and CDR2 YYEEEE. DNA for the CDR3: TGTGCCAGCAGCCGCTTAGGGGACAGGGCTGAGACCCAGTACTTC. Its protein product is CASSRLGDRAETQYF.

The CDR3 region has the DNA TGTGCCAGCCAGGACCGTCAGGCTTACAATGAGCAGTTCTTC. Its translation is CASQDRQAYNEQFF. The J gene is TRBJ2-1, the V gene TRBV11-1; D unresolved. CDR1 and CDR2 from the germline V gene are SGHAT and FQDESV (reference sequence). The CDR3 is made up of 14 amino acids. Trimming pared 8 bases from V and 4 bases from J, leaving 15 bases between. The variable domain in full, completed from reference TRBV11-1 and TRBJ2-1, reads EAEVAQSPRYKITEKSQAVAFWCDPISGHATLYWYRQILGQGPELLVQFQDESVVDDSQLPKDRFSAERLKGVDSTLKIQPAELGDSAMYLCASQDRQAYNEQFFGPGTRLTVL.

The CDR3 is CASSSPEAVGAFF. The CDR3 nucleotides read TGCGCCAGCAGCTCCCCAGAGGCGGTTGGGGCTTTCTTT. J is TRBJ1-1 and V is TRBV5-1, with D unresolved. Germline V lookup: CDR1 SGHRS, CDR2 YFSETQ. CDR3 size: 13 residues. The germline V and J ends were trimmed by 3 bases and 11 bases, with 17 bases remaining between them.

This clone has just a few counts. The chain employs TRBV28 and TRBJ1-5; possibly TRBD1 for D (5 bases). The V end was cut by 5 bases, the J end by 4 bases, with 21 bases between. Germline CDR1 MDHEN, CDR2 SYDVKM. CDR3 length: 17 amino acids. The CDR3 reads CASSNRLVRAFNQPQHF. The CDR3 region has the DNA TGTGCCAGCAGTAACAGGCTTGTTCGGGCCTTTAATCAGCCCCAGCATTTT.

The table lists this clone with a few counts. The genes are TRBV2 and TRBJ1-1, with TRBD1 as a possible D gene (5 bases). V gave up 5 bases and J gave up 1 base, with 14 bases separating them. This CDR3 is 15 amino acids long. Germline CDR1 is SNHLY and CDR2 is FYNNEI. The CDR3 DNA sequence: TGTGCCAGCAGTCCACATGGGGCCACGAACACTGAAGCTTTCTTT. This gives the protein CASSPHGATNTEAFF.

The rearrangement uses TRBV7-2 and TRBJ2-6, with TRBD2 matching 7 bases. The germline V gene encodes CDR1 SGHTA and CDR2 FQGNSA. The CDR3 has 17 amino acids. Unmatched junction bases numbered 8, after V lost 4 bases and J lost 2 bases. The CDR3 is CASSSGTNPAGANVLTF. In nucleotides, the CDR3 is TGTGCCAGCAGCTCCGGGACTAACCCAGCTGGGGCCAACGTCCTGACTTTC.

The gene calls are TRBV27 and TRBJ2-7, with 8 bases that match TRBD1. Per germline, CDR1 MNHEY and CDR2 SMNVEV (reference sequence). The CDR3 has 14 residues. V lost 2 bases and J lost 7; bases outside the gene matches: 7. The CDR3 bases are TGTGCCAGCAGTTTAACGGACAGGGTACGGGAGCAGTACTTC. It is translated as CASSLTDRVREQYF.

The rearrangement joins TRBV5-1 to TRBJ2-5; D might be TRBD2 (5 bases). CDR1 and CDR2 (germline): SGHRS, YFSETQ. The CDR3 length is 15 residues. V lost 0 bases and J 5 bases, leaving 14 bases between the germline ends. CDR3 sequence reads: CASSLAPGFDETQYF. The CDR3 DNA is TGCGCCAGCAGCTTGGCCCCGGGGTTTGATGAGACCCAGTACTTC. The whole variable domain, remainder taken from reference TRBV5-1 and TRBJ2-5, is KAGVTQTPRYLIKTRGQQVTLSCSPISGHRSVSWYQQTPGQGLQFLFEYFSETQRNKGNFPGRFSGRQFSNSRSEMNVSTLELGDSALYLCASSLAPGFDETQYFGPGTRLLVL.

This clone has more than one count but fewer than ten. Here the CDR3 reads CASSSGLAVEQFF. CDR3 DNA sequence: TGTGCCAGCAGCTCAGGACTAGCGGTTGAGCAGTTCTTC. The chain joins TRBV7-2 to TRBJ2-1; TRBD2 matches 10 bases. Germline CDR1 and CDR2: SGHTA and FQGNSA. This CDR3 is 13 amino acids long. Trimming took 4 bases from V and 9 from J; bases not matched to a gene: 3.

The sample holds one count of this clone. The junction does not match germline at one end; this may be a read error. The V gene is TRBV15, the J gene TRBJ2-6; D might be TRBD1 (5 bases). CDR1 LNHNV and CDR2 YYDKDF come from the germline V gene (reference sequence). The CDR3 length is 19 residues. The CDR3 loop reads CATSILLGIRGSGADVLTF. Written as DNA, the CDR3 is TGTGCCACCAGCATCCTCCTGGGGATCCGAGGCTCTGGGGCCGACGTCCTGACTTTC.

V and J are TRBV7-2 and TRBJ1-1; D call uncertain. CDR3 length: 14 residues. CDR1 is SGHTA and CDR2 is FQGNSA in the germline V gene. V lost 1 base and J lost 0, with 6 bases in between. CDR3 residues: CASSLGALNTEAFF. In DNA, the CDR3 is TGTGCCAGCAGCTTAGGGGCCCTGAACACTGAAGCTTTCTTT.

This clone was counted only a few times. The chain carries TRBV7-3 and TRBJ2-3, with 12 nucleotides matching TRBD2. Looked up from germline, CDR1 is SGHTA and CDR2 is FQGTGA. There are 18 residues in the CDR3. The junction had 11 bases not matched to a gene; V was cut back by 3 bases and J by 4 bases. CDR3 nucleotide sequence: TGTGCCAGCAGCTTTTATTACCGGACTAGCGGGGATCCAGATACGCAGTATTTT. This gives the protein CASSFYYRTSGDPDTQYF.

The chain is built from TRBV18 and TRBJ2-7; perhaps TRBD2 as D (5 bases). CDR1 is KGHSH, CDR2 LQKENI, per germline. The germline V and J ends were trimmed by 3 bases and 0 bases, with 12 bases remaining between them. The CDR3 extends over 15 amino acids. The CDR3: CASSPQAESSYEQYF. In DNA form, the CDR3 reads TGTGCCAGCTCACCTCAAGCGGAGAGCTCCTACGAGCAGTACTTC. Together with reference TRBV18 and TRBJ2-7, the CDR3 gives the full variable domain: NAGVMQNPRHLVRRRGQEARLRCSPMKGHSHVYWYRQLPEEGLKFMVYLQKENIIDESGMPKERFSAEFPKEGPSILRIQQVVRGDSAAYFCASSPQAESSYEQYFGPGTRLTVT.

The chain joins TRBV6-6 to TRBJ2-7; 9 positions agree with TRBD1. CDR1 is MNHNY, CDR2 SVGAGI, per germline (reference sequence). This CDR3 has 14 amino acids. V lost 2 bases and J lost 4; bases outside the gene matches: 3. The chain's CDR3 is CASSYRTGEYEQYF. In DNA, the CDR3 is TGTGCCAGCAGTTACAGGACAGGGGAGTACGAGCAGTACTTC.

This clone came up a few times. The rearrangement joins TRBV29-1 to TRBJ1-1, with unresolved D. This CDR3 contains 11 residues. Trimming removed 5 bases at V and 0 bases at J, with 4 bases between. Germline loops: CDR1 SQVTM, CDR2 ANQGSEA. The CDR3 DNA reads TGCAGCGTTACCCTGAACACTGAAGCTTTCTTT. Amino acids: CSVTLNTEAFF.

The V gene is TRBV5-4, the J gene TRBJ2-1; D call uncertain. From germline, CDR1 is SGHNT and CDR2 YYREEE (reference sequence). The V and J ends lost 3 bases and 0 bases respectively, with 13 bases between them. The CDR3 loop spans 16 amino acids. The CDR3: CASSSTFGSSYNEQFF. CDR3 sequence (DNA): TGTGCCAGCAGCTCGACTTTTGGTAGCTCCTACAATGAGCAGTTCTTC.

This clone showed up just once. The gene calls are TRBV7-9 and TRBJ1-1; D gene ambiguous. CDR1 SEHNR and CDR2 FQNEAQ come from the germline V gene (reference sequence). The V end was cut by 2 bases, the J end by 11 bases, with 9 bases between. The CDR3 loop spans 11 amino acids. CDR3 nucleotides: TGTGCCAGCAGCTTAATAGGTTTGGCTTTCTTT. The encoded protein is CASSLIGLAFF.

The chain is built from TRBV7-2 and TRBJ1-2; D gene unclear. This CDR3 is 14 amino acids long. Trimming removed 6 bases at V and 4 bases at J, with 15 bases between. Per the germline V gene, CDR1 is SGHTA and CDR2 is FQGNSA. As DNA, the CDR3 is TGTGCCAGCAGACAAGTTGGGGTGGGCTATGGCTACACCTTC. This translates into CASRQVGVGYGYTF. The variable domain in full, with the rest retrieved from reference TRBV7-2 and TRBJ1-2, is GAGVSQSPSNKVTEKGKDVELRCDPISGHTALYWYRQSLGQGLEFLIYFQGNSAPDKSGLPSDRFSAERTGGSVSTLTIQRTQQEDSAVYLCASRQVGVGYGYTFGSGTRLTVV.

This sequence joins TRBV7-2 and TRBJ1-2; 9 positions agree with TRBD1. This CDR3 region has 13 residues. V lost 6 bases, J lost 7 bases, and 6 bases stayed unmatched. The V gene's germline CDR1 is SGHTA and CDR2 FQGNSA. This CDR3 reads CASRDTGGSGYTF. DNA of the CDR3: TGTGCCAGCAGGGACACAGGGGGCTCTGGCTACACCTTC.

This clone was detected once. The chain links TRBV25-1 to TRBJ2-1; TRBD2 matches 10 bases. The germline V gene encodes CDR1 MGHDK and CDR2 SYGVNS. The ends lost 3 bases at V and 3 bases at J; junction bases unmatched: 2. This CDR3 is 15 amino acids long. This CDR3 reads CASSDPSGGYNEQFF. The CDR3 DNA reads as TGTGCCAGCAGTGACCCTAGCGGGGGCTACAATGAGCAGTTCTTC.

The chain combines TRBV18 with TRBJ2-5, with 13 bases that match TRBD2. This CDR3 has 18 amino acids. V was clipped by 3 bases and J by 0 bases; unmatched bases: 7. CDR1 is KGHSH and CDR2 is LQKENI in the germline V gene. CDR3 DNA sequence: TGTGCCAGCTCACCCGGACTAGCGGGAGAGGCGTACCAAGAGACCCAGTACTTC. Translation gives CASSPGLAGEAYQETQYF.

The rearrangement links TRBV4-3 to TRBJ1-4, with D perhaps TRBD1 (5 bases). The CDR3 consists of 13 residues. CDR1 is LGHNA, CDR2 YSLEER, per germline. With 0 bases removed from V and 11 bases from J, the gap between germline ends came to 10 bases. The CDR3 coding sequence is TGCGCCAGCAGCCAAGAGGGACGGACCAAACTGTTTTTT. It codes for CASSQEGRTKLFF.

This clone showed up just once. This rearrangement joins TRBV6-1 to TRBJ2-7; TRBD1 matches 9 bases. Trimming removed 10 bases from V and 3 bases from J; junction bases left unmatched: 7. CDR1 is MNHNS and CDR2 is SASEGT in the germline V gene. The CDR3 contains 13 residues. The CDR3 protein is CATQGQGHYEQYF. DNA for the CDR3: TGTGCCACCCAGGGACAGGGTCACTACGAGCAGTACTTC.

Only a few counts were recorded for this clone. The chain recombines TRBV30 with TRBJ1-1; D gene uncertain. There are 16 residues in the CDR3. Trimming took 3 bases from V and 1 from J, leaving 18 bases between them. Looked up from germline, CDR1 is GTSNPN and CDR2 is SVGIG (reference sequence). The CDR3 sequence: CAWRSHSGLRNTEAFF. The CDR3, as DNA: TGTGCCTGGAGATCACATAGCGGACTGAGGAACACTGAAGCTTTCTTT.

This clone was seen more than once but under ten times. J is TRBJ2-1 and V is TRBV11-2; D unresolved. This CDR3 contains 14 residues. Trimming removed 3 bases from V and 0 bases from J, with 6 bases in between. Germline CDR1 reads SGHAT; CDR2 reads FQNNGV. The CDR3 region is CASSLVSSYNEQFF. CDR3 nucleotide sequence: TGTGCCAGCAGCTTGGTGAGCTCCTACAATGAGCAGTTCTTC.

This clone was counted a few times. The gene calls are TRBV5-1 and TRBJ1-1, with 9 bases that match TRBD1. The CDR3 runs to 15 residues. The germline V gene has CDR1 SGHRS and CDR2 YFSETQ. The J segment lost 4 bases and the V segment lost 2 bases, leaving 6 bases of the junction unmatched. The CDR3 loop is CASSLTGGLGTEAFF. CDR3 coding DNA: TGCGCCAGCAGCTTAACAGGGGGCCTCGGCACTGAAGCTTTCTTT.

The chain uses TRBV7-8 and TRBJ2-1; 11 bases align to TRBD2. Looked up from germline, CDR1 is SGHVS and CDR2 is FQNEAQ. The J segment lost 1 base and the V segment lost 5 bases, leaving 7 bases of the junction unmatched. The length of the CDR3 is 17 residues. The CDR3 bases are TGTGCCAGCAGCCAGACTAGCGGGGCCCCATCCTACAATGAGCAGTTCTTC. Encoded protein: CASSQTSGAPSYNEQFF.

V is TRBV2 and J is TRBJ2-4, with TRBD2 as a possible D gene (5 bases). The CDR3 covers 12 residues. Trimming removed 8 bases from V and 7 bases from J, with 12 bases in between. CDR1 and CDR2 from the germline V gene are SNHLY and FYNNEI. In DNA, the CDR3 is TGTGCCAGCGGATTAGCGCGGAACATTCAGTACTTC. Its protein product is CASGLARNIQYF.